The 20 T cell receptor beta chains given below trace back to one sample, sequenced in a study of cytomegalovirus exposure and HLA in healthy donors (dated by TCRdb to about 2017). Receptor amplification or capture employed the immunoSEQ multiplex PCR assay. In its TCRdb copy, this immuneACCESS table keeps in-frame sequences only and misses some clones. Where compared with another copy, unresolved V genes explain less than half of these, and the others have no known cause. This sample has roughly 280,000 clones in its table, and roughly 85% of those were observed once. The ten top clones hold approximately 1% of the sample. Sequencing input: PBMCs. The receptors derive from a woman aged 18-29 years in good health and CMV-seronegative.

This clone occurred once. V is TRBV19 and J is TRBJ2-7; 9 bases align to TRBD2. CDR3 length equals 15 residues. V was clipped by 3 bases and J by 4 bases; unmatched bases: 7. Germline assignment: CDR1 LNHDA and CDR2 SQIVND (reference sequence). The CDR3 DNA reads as TGTGCCAGTAGTATCGGCGGGGGGGCCGGTTACGAGCAGTACTTC. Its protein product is CASSIGGGAGYEQYF.

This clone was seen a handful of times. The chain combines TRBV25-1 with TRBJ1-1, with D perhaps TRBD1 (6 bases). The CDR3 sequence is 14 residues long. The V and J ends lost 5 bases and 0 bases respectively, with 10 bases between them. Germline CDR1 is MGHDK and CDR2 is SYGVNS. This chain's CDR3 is CASSRTVLNTEAFF. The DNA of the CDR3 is TGTGCCAGCAGTAGGACAGTTCTGAACACTGAAGCTTTCTTT.

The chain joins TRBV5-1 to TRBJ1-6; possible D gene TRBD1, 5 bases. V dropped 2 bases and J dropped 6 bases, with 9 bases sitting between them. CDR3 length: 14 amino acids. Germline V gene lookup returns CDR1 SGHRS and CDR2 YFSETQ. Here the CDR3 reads CASSFRQSNSPLHF. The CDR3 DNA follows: TGCGCCAGCAGCTTCAGACAGAGTAATTCACCCCTCCACTTT. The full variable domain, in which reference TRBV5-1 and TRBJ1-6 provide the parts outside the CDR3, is KAGVTQTPRYLIKTRGQQVTLSCSPISGHRSVSWYQQTPGQGLQFLFEYFSETQRNKGNFPGRFSGRQFSNSRSEMNVSTLELGDSALYLCASSFRQSNSPLHFGNGTRLTVT.

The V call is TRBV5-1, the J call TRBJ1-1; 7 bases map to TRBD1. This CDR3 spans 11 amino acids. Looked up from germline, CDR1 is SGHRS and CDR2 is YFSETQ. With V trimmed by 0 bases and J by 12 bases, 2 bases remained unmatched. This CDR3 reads CASSLGQGTFF. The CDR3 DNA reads TGCGCCAGCAGCTTGGGACAGGGAACTTTCTTT.

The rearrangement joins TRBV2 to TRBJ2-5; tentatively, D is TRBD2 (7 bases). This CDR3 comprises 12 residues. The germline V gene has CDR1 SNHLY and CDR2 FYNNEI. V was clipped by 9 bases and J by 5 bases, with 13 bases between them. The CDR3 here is CASSSGGETQYF. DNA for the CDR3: TGTGCCAGTAGTTCGGGGGGCGAGACCCAGTACTTC.

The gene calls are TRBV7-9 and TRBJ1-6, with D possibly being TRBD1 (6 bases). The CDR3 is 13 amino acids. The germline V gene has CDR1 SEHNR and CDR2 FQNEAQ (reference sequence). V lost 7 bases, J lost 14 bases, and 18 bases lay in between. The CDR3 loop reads CASMRGTSASLHF. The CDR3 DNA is TGTGCCAGCATGAGGGGGACGTCAGCATCCCTCCACTTT.

Written as DNA, the CDR3 is TGTGCCAGTAGGCAACAGGGTTTTGGGGAAAAACTGTTTTTT. This sequence encodes CASRQQGFGEKLFF. The chain carries TRBV19 and TRBJ1-4, with D possibly matching TRBD1 (6 bases). The CDR3 covers 14 residues. The V gene lost 6 bases and the J gene lost 8 bases, with 16 bases spanning the gap. Germline V lookup: CDR1 LNHDA, CDR2 SQIVND (reference sequence).

The CDR3 region is CASSDGTGAALGTEAFF. In nucleotides, the CDR3 is TGTGCCAGCAGTGATGGGACAGGGGCCGCCCTTGGCACTGAAGCTTTCTTT. The genes are TRBV28 and TRBJ1-1; 10 bases align to TRBD1. V lost 5 bases, J lost 4 bases, and 13 bases stayed unmatched. This CDR3 spans 17 amino acids. The germline CDR1 and CDR2 sequences are MDHEN and SYDVKM.

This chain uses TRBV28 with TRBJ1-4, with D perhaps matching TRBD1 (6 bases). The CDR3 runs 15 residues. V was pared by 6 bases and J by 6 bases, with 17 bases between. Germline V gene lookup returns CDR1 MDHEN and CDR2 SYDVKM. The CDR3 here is CASSPRGEADEKLFF. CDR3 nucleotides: TGTGCCAGCAGCCCCAGGGGAGAAGCAGATGAAAAACTGTTTTTT.

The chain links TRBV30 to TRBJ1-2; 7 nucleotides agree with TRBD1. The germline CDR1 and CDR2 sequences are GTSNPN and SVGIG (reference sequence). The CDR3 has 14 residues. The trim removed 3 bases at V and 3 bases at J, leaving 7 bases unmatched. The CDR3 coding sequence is TGTGCCTGGAGGTGGGCAGGGGGGCACTATGGCTACACCTTC. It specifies CAWRWAGGHYGYTF.

CDR3 region: CASSLGQKPSFDEQYF. The DNA of the CDR3 is TGCGCCAGCAGCTTGGGACAGAAACCCTCCTTTGACGAGCAGTACTTC. J is TRBJ2-7 and V is TRBV5-1; a possible D gene is TRBD1 (5 bases). The CDR3 is 16 residues long. The ends were cut back, 0 bases at V and 5 bases at J, with 18 bases in the middle. Germline CDR1 SGHRS, CDR2 YFSETQ.

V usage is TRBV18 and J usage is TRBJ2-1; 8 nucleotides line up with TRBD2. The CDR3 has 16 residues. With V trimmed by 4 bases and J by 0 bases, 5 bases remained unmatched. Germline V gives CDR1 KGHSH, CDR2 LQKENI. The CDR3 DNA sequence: TGTGCCAGCTCACACGGTACTAGCGGCTCCTACAATGAGCAGTTCTTC. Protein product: CASSHGTSGSYNEQFF.

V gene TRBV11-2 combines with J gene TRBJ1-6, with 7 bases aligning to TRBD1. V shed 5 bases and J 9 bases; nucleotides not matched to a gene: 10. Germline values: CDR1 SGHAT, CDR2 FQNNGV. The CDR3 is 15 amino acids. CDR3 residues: CASSQTDRDGSPLHF. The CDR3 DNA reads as TGTGCCAGCAGCCAAACCGACAGGGACGGTTCACCCCTCCACTTT.

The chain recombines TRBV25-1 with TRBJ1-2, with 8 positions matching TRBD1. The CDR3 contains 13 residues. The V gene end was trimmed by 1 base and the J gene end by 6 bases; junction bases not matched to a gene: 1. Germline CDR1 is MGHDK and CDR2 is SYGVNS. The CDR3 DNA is TGTGCCAGCAGTGAATTACAGGGGGATGGCTACACCTTC. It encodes CASSELQGDGYTF.

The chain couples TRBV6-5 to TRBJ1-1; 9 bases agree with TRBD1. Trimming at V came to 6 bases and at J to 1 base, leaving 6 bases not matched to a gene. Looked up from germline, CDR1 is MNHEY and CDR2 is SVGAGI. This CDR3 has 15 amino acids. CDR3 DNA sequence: TGTGCCAGCAGACAGGGACAGGGACCGAACACTGAAGCTTTCTTT. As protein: CASRQGQGPNTEAFF.

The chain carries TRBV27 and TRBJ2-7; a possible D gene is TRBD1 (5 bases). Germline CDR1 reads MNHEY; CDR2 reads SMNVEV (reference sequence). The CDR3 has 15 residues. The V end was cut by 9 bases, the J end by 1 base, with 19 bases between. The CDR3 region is CASKRPQTDSYEQYF. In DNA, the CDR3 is TGTGCCAGTAAAAGACCCCAGACAGATTCCTACGAGCAGTACTTC.

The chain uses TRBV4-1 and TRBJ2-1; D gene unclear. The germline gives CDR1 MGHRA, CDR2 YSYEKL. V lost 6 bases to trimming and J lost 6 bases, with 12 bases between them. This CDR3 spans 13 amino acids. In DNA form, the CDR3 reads TGCGCCAGCAGAATGACTGCCTTCAATGAGCAGTTCTTC. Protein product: CASRMTAFNEQFF.

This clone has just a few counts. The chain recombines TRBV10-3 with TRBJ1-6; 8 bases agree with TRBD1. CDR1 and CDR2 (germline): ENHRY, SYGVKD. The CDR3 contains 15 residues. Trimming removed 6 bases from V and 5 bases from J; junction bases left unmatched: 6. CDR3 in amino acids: CAIRETGDDNSPLHF. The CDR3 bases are TGTGCCATCAGAGAGACAGGGGACGATAATTCACCCCTCCACTTT.

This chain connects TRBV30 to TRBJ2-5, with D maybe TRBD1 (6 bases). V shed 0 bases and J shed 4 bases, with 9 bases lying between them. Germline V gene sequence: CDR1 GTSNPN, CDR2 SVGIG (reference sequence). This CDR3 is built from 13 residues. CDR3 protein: CAWSVGRGETQYF. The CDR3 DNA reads TGTGCCTGGAGTGTCGGCAGGGGAGAGACCCAGTACTTC.

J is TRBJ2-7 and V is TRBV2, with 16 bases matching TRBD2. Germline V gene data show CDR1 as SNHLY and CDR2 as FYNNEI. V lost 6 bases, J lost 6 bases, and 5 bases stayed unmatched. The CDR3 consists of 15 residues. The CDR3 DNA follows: TGTGCCAGCAGCGGGACTAGCGGGGGGGCCCGCGAGCAGTACTTC. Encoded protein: CASSGTSGGAREQYF.